What follows are 16 T cell receptor beta chains derived from one specimen sequenced in a study of cytomegalovirus exposure and HLA in healthy donors. The PCR employed 60 Vbeta primers together with 13 Jbeta primers. Data came from immunoSEQ multiplex PCR; TCRdb stores just in-frame clones and leaves some out. The sample lists tens of thousands of clones, 55% to 75% occurring once. The sequenced material came from PBMCs. The receptors come from a woman in her forties or fifties in good health and CMV-seropositive.

Here the CDR3 DNA reads TGTGCTAGTGGTTTGGTACCCGGAGAGACCCAGTACTTC. It yields the protein CASGLVPGETQYF. The chain links TRBV12-5 to TRBJ2-5; D call uncertain. The CDR3 length is 13 residues. The ends were cut back, 0 bases at V and 4 bases at J, with 6 bases in the middle. Germline V CDR1 and CDR2: LGHNT, FRNRAP.

This clone was observed a single time. This chain connects TRBV7-2 to TRBJ1-5; D is unresolved. The CDR3 runs to 14 residues. CDR1 and CDR2 (germline): SGHTA, FQGNSA. Deletions cut 4 bases from V and 3 bases from J, with 10 bases between. The CDR3 DNA follows: TGTGCCAGCAGCTCGGAACGGGTCAATCAGCCCCAGCATTTT. Encoded protein: CASSSERVNQPQHF.

The V call is TRBV20-1, the J call TRBJ2-4, with D hard to call. There are 11 residues in the CDR3. Germline-derived CDR1 and CDR2 are DFQATT and SNEGSKA (reference sequence). Trimming took off 2 bases at V and 8 bases at J, with 7 bases between the two ends. The CDR3 nucleotides are TGCAGTGCTAGATTCGCGGACATTCAGTACTTC. Its protein product is CSARFADIQYF.

This clone was detected ten times or more. The chain carries TRBV7-9 and TRBJ2-5; 7 nucleotides agree with TRBD2. In germline, CDR1 is SEHNR, CDR2 FQNEAQ (reference sequence). The CDR3 extends over 14 amino acids. Trimming cost V 4 bases and J 5 bases; bases outside gene matches: 7. In nucleotides, the CDR3 is TGTGCCAGCAGCTCCTATGAAGCGGGGGAGACCCAGTACTTC. It yields the protein CASSSYEAGETQYF.

CDR3 residues: CVRSPPGGGNQPQHF. CDR3 sequence (DNA): TGTGTCAGAAGCCCTCCGGGGGGTGGCAATCAGCCCCAGCATTTT. The chain is built from TRBV7-5 and TRBJ1-5. TRBV7-5 is a pseudogene locus. The CDR3 loop spans 15 amino acids.

The V and J genes are TRBV4-3 and TRBJ2-1, with TRBD2 as a possible D gene (6 bases). Germline lookup yields CDR1 LGHNA and CDR2 YSLEER. The CDR3 is 16 residues long. The ends were cut back, 0 bases at V and 3 bases at J, with 12 bases in the middle. CDR3 residues: CASSQEGTLLYNEQFF. The CDR3, as DNA: TGCGCCAGCAGCCAAGAGGGGACTCTTCTCTACAATGAGCAGTTCTTC.

The chain links TRBV25-1 to TRBJ2-3; D possibly corresponds to TRBD2 (7 bases). The germline V gene encodes CDR1 MGHDK and CDR2 SYGVNS. V was clipped by 6 bases and J by 3 bases, with 13 bases between them. The CDR3 consists of 14 residues. CDR3 in DNA: TGTGCCAGCAGAGGGGGGGAGGGGACAGATACGCAGTATTTT. It codes for CASRGGEGTDTQYF. The full variable domain, its missing parts supplied by reference TRBV25-1 and TRBJ2-3, is EADIYQTPRYLVIGTGKKITLECSQTMGHDKMYWYQQDPGMELHLIHYSYGVNSTEKGDLSSESTVSRIRTEHFPLTLESARPSHTSQYLCASRGGEGTDTQYFGPGTRLTVL.

This clone occurred once. J is TRBJ2-2 and V is TRBV4-1, with 10 bases identical to TRBD2. Germline CDR1 is MGHRA and CDR2 is YSYEKL. J gave up 6 bases and V 7 bases, and 8 bases lay outside the gene matches. The CDR3 is made up of 15 amino acids. CDR3 protein: CASTPGLAVPGELFF. The CDR3 DNA sequence: TGCGCCAGCACCCCCGGACTAGCGGTGCCCGGGGAGCTGTTTTTT.

This sequence joins TRBV25-1 and TRBJ2-5; D possibly corresponds to TRBD2 (5 bases). The J call may be in error: the DNA end matches TRBJ2-7 better. The CDR3 runs to 15 residues. Germline V CDR1 and CDR2: MGHDK, SYGVNS. The CDR3 region has the DNA TGTGCCAGCAGTGGCGGGCCAAGGAGCTCCTACGAGCAGTACTTC. Encoded protein: CASSGGPRSSYEQYF.

This clone showed up many times. The chain carries TRBV9 and TRBJ1-4; 9 bases are shared with TRBD1. Germline CDR1 SGDLS, CDR2 YYNGEE. There are 15 residues in the CDR3. J was trimmed by 11 bases and V by 3 bases; bases with no gene match: 11. The CDR3 here is CASSALPGQGSKLFF. CDR3 sequence (DNA): TGTGCCAGCAGCGCTTTACCGGGACAGGGATCGAAACTGTTTTTT.

The chain carries TRBV15 and TRBJ1-1; no clear D gene. V was clipped by 5 bases and J by 1 base, with 8 bases between them. Germline CDR1 and CDR2: LNHNV and YYDKDF (reference sequence). The CDR3 has 13 residues. CDR3 in DNA: TGTGCCACCAGCCAGGATTGGAACACTGAAGCTTTCTTT. The encoded protein is CATSQDWNTEAFF. The entire variable domain, with the rest obtained from reference TRBV15 and TRBJ1-1, is as follows: DAMVIQNPRYQVTQFGKPVTLSCSQTLNHNVMYWYQQKSSQAPKLLFHYYDKDFNNEADTPDNFQSRRPNTSFCFLDIRSPGLGDTAMYLCATSQDWNTEAFFGQGTRLTVV.

V gene TRBV7-8 combines with J gene TRBJ2-7, with 7 bases identical to TRBD2. The V gene end was trimmed by 1 base and the J gene end by 3 bases; junction bases not matched to a gene: 3. The CDR3 spans 14 residues. The germline gives CDR1 SGHVS, CDR2 FQNEAQ. This CDR3 is CASSLGGGNYEQYF. The CDR3 coding sequence is TGTGCCAGCAGCTTAGGGGGGGGAAACTACGAGCAGTACTTC.

This clone appeared a single time. The rearrangement links TRBV10-3 to TRBJ1-3, with 7 positions matching TRBD1. CDR1 is ENHRY and CDR2 is SYGVKD in the germline V gene. V shed 3 bases and J 1 base; nucleotides not matched to a gene: 0. The CDR3 is 14 residues long. Here the CDR3 DNA reads TGTGCCATCAGTGACAGGGGGTCTGGAAACACCATATATTTT. This gives the protein CAISDRGSGNTIYF.

V is TRBV2 and J is TRBJ1-3, with D perhaps TRBD1 (6 bases). Trimming removed 5 bases at V and 0 bases at J, with 11 bases between. The CDR3 extends over 15 amino acids. Germline values: CDR1 SNHLY, CDR2 FYNNEI. The CDR3 nucleotides read TGTGCCAGCAGTCACGACAGGAACTCTGGAAACACCATATATTTT. It translates to CASSHDRNSGNTIYF. The full variable domain, rest sourced from reference TRBV2 and TRBJ1-3, is EPEVTQTPSHQVTQMGQEVILRCVPISNHLYFYWYRQILGQKVEFLVSFYNNEISEKSEIFDDQFSVERPDGSNFTLKIRSTKLEDSAMYFCASSHDRNSGNTIYFGEGSWLTVV.

The DNA of the CDR3 is TGTGCCAGTAGAGGGGGGGTAACCATCATGAACACTGAAGCTTTCTTT. Its translation is CASRGGVTIMNTEAFF. V and J are TRBV19 and TRBJ1-1; weak D call: TRBD1 (6 bases). The V end lost 6 bases, the J end lost 0 bases, and 17 bases lay between the germline ends. CDR1 and CDR2 (germline): LNHDA, SQIVND (reference sequence). The CDR3 has 16 residues.

V and J are TRBV19 and TRBJ1-5; D gene ambiguous. The V gene's germline CDR1 is LNHDA and CDR2 SQIVND (reference sequence). Between the trimmed V and J ends, which lost 11 bases and 1 base, there was a span of 15 bases. The CDR3 runs to 14 residues. As DNA, the CDR3 is TGTGCCGCTAGGAGTCGGGAAAGCAATCAGCCCCAGCATTTT. Translated: CAARSRESNQPQHF.